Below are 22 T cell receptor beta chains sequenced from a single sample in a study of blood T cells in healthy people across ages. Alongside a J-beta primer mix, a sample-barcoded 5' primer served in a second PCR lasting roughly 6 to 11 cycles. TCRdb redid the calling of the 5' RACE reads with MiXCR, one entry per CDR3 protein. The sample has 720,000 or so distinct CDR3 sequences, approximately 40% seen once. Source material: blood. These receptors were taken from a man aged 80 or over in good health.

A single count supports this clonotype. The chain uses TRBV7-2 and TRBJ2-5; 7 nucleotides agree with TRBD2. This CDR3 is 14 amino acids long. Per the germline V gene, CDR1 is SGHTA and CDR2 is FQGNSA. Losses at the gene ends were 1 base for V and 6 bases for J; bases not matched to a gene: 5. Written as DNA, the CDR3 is TGTGCCAGCAGCTTAGAGGGCGGGGGAAAGACCCAGTACTTC. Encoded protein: CASSLEGGGKTQYF.

The CDR3 loop is CSGRGLLDTQYF. The CDR3 region has the DNA TGCAGCGGAAGGGGTCTCCTAGATACGCAGTATTTT. The J gene is TRBJ2-3, the V gene TRBV29-1; tentatively, D is TRBD1 (5 bases). CDR1 is SQVTM and CDR2 is ANQGSEA in the germline V gene. V gave up 7 bases and J gave up 5 bases, with 13 bases separating them. This CDR3 spans 12 amino acids.

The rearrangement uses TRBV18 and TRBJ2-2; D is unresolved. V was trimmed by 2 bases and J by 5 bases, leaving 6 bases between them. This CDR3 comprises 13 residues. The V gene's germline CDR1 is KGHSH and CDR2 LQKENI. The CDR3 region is CASSPDLTGELFF. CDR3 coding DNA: TGTGCCAGCTCACCAGACCTAACCGGGGAGCTGTTTTTT. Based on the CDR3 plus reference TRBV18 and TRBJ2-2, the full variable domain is NAGVMQNPRHLVRRRGQEARLRCSPMKGHSHVYWYRQLPEEGLKFMVYLQKENIIDESGMPKERFSAEFPKEGPSILRIQQVVRGDSAAYFCASSPDLTGELFFGEGSRLTVL.

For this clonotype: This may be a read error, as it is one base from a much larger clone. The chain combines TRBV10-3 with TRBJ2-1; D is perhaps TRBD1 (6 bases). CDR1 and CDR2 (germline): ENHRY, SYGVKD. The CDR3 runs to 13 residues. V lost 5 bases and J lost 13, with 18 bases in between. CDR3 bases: TGTGCCATCAGTCCGGGACAAACGAGGACCCAGTTCTTC. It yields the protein CAISPGQTRTQFF.

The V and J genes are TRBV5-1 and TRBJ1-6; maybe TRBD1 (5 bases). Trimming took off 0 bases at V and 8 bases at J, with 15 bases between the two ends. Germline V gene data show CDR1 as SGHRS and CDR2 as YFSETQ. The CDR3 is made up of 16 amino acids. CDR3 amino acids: CASSLDPGTGDSPLHF. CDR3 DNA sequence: TGCGCCAGCAGCTTGGACCCCGGGACGGGAGATTCACCCCTCCACTTT.

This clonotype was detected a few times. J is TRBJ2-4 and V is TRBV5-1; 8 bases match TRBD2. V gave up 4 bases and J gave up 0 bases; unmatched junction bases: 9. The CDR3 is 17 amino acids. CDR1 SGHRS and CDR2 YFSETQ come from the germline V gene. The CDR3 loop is CASSHFSGDIAKNIQYF. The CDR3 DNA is TGCGCCAGCAGCCACTTTAGCGGGGACATAGCCAAAAACATTCAGTACTTC.

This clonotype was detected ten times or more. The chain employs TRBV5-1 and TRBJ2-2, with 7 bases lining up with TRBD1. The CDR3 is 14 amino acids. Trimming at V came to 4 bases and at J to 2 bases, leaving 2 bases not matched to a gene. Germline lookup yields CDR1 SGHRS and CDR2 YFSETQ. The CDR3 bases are TGCGCCAGCAGCCGGGACAGCAACACCGGGGAGCTGTTTTTT. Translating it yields CASSRDSNTGELFF.

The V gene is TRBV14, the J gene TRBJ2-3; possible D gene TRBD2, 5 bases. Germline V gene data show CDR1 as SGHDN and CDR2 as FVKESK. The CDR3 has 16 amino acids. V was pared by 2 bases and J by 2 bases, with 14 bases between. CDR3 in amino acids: CASSQSASRNTDTQYF. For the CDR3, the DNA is TGTGCCAGCAGCCAATCGGCTAGCCGAAACACAGATACGCAGTATTTT.

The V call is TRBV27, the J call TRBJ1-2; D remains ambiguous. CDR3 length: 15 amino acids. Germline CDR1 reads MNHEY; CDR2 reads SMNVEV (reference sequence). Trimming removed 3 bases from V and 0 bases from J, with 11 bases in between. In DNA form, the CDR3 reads TGTGCCAGCAGTTTCAGTAGACGAGCTAACTATGGCTACACCTTC. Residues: CASSFSRRANYGYTF.

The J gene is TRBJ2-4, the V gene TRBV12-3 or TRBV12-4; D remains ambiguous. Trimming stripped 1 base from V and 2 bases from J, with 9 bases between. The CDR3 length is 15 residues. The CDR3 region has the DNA TGTGCCAGCAGTTTAGTTGGCAGCACCAAAAACATTCAGTACTTC. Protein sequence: CASSLVGSTKNIQYF.

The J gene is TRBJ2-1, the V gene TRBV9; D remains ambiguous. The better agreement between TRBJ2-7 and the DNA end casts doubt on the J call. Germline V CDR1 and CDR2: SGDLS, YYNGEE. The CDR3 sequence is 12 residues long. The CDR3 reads CASSQRVDEQYF. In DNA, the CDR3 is TGTGCCAGCAGCCAAAGAGTTGACGAGCAGTACTTC.

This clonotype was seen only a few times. DNA of the CDR3: TGCAGTGCTGGGCTGGACAGGGCGGGCTATGGCTACACCTTC. Amino acid sequence: CSAGLDRAGYGYTF. This rearrangement joins TRBV20-1 to TRBJ1-2; 8 nucleotides agree with TRBD1. CDR3 length: 14 residues. The germline CDR1 and CDR2 sequences are DFQATT and SNEGSKA (reference sequence). V shed 5 bases, J shed 4 bases, and the junction held 9 bases outside the gene matches.

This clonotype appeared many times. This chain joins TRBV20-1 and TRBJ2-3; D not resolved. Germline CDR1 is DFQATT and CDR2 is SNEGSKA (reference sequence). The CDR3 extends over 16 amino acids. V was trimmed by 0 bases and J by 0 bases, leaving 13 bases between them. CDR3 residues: CSARDPNGRSTDTQYF. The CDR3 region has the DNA TGCAGTGCTAGAGATCCTAACGGTCGAAGCACAGATACGCAGTATTTT.

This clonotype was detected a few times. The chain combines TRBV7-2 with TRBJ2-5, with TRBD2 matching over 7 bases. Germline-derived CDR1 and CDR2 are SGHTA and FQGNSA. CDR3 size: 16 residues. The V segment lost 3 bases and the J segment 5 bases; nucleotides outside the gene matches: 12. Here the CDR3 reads CASSFGGGGTSETQYF. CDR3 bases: TGTGCCAGCAGCTTCGGAGGCGGGGGAACTTCGGAGACCCAGTACTTC.

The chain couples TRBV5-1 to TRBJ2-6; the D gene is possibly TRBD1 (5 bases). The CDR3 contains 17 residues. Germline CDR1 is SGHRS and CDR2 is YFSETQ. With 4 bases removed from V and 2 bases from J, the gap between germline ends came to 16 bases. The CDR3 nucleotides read TGCGCCAGCAGCACCTTAGGGCAGGGCACTGGGGCCAACGTCCTGACTTTC. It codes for CASSTLGQGTGANVLTF.

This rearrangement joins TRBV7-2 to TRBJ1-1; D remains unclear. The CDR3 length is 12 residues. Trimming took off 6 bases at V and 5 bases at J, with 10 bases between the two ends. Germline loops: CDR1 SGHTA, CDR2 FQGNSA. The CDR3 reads CASRRRDTEAFF. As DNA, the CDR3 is TGTGCCAGCAGGAGACGGGATACTGAAGCTTTCTTT.

CDR3 protein: CASSAWTDTQYF. The CDR3 coding sequence is TGTGCCAGCAGCGCCTGGACAGATACGCAGTATTTT. The chain uses TRBV9 and TRBJ2-3, with D unresolved. This CDR3 comprises 12 residues. CDR1 and CDR2 (germline): SGDLS, YYNGEE. V was clipped by 3 bases and J by 3 bases, with 5 bases between them.

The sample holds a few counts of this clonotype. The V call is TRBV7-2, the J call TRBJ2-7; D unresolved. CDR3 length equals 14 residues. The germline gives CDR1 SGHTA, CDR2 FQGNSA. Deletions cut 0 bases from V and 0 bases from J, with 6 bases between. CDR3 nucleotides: TGTGCCAGCAGCTTAGCTGTCGTCTCCTACGAGCAGTACTTC. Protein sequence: CASSLAVVSYEQYF.

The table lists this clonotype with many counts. CDR3 sequence (DNA): TGTGCCAGCAGTCAGACTAGCGGGAGAGACACCGGGGAGCTGTTTTTT. This codes for CASSQTSGRDTGELFF. The chain employs TRBV6-2 or TRBV6-3 and TRBJ2-2, with 12 bases aligning to TRBD2. The V gene's germline CDR1 is MNHEY and CDR2 SVGEGT. Trimming at V came to 5 bases and at J to 3 bases, leaving 4 bases not matched to a gene. CDR3 length: 16 amino acids.

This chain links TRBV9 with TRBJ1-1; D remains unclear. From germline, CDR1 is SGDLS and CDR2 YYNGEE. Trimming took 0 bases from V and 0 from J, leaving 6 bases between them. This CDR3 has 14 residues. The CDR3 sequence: CASSVDSMNTEAFF. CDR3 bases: TGTGCCAGCAGCGTAGACAGTATGAACACTGAAGCTTTCTTT.

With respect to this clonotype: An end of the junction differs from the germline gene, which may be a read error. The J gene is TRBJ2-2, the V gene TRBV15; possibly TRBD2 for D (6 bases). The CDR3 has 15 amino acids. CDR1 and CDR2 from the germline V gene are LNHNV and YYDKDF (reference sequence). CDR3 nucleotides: TGTGCCACCAGCAGCCAGGGACTGGCCACCCGGGAGCTGTTTTTT. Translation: CATSSQGLATRELFF. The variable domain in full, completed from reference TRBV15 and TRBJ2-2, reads DAMVIQNPRYQVTQFGKPVTLSCSQTLNHNVMYWYQQKSSQAPKLLFHYYDKDFNNEADTPDNFQSRRPNTSFCFLDIRSPGLGDTAMYLCATSSQGLATRELFFGEGSRLTVL.

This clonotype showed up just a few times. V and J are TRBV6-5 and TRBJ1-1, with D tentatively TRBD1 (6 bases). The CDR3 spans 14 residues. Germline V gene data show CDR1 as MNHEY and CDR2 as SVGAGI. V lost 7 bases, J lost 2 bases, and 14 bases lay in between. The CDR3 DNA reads TGTGCCAGCACAAGGGGGACCGTTAACACTGAAGCTTTCTTT. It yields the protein CASTRGTVNTEAFF.